In its sample, the clone carrying this TCR beta chain was seen many times. Its antigen is unidentified. CDR3 length: 20 amino acids. V was clipped by 2 bases and J by 0 bases, with 20 bases between them. Germline V gives CDR1 MNHEY, CDR2 SVGEGT. Amplified TCR beta CDR3 regions were obtained using RNA transcripts as template. Investigators did first-round RT-PCR with HTBI primers, then second-round multiplex PCR. TCRdb re-derived calls from the multiplex PCR reads in MiXCR, one entry per CDR3 protein. The sample lists about 420,000 distinct CDR3 sequences; 20% to 25% were seen once. These data come from a study of Graves' ophthalmopathy and Graves' hyperthyroidism. Findings and caveats of the study: Blood also carried most expanded thyroid clonotypes exceeding 0.001 frequency.

No progression to ophthalmopathy over 18 months defined stable hyperthyroidism. Input material: peripheral blood. This chain connects TRBV6-2 or TRBV6-3 to TRBJ2-6; D may correspond to TRBD1 or TRBD2 (7 bases each). The receptor comes from a young woman with stable Graves' hyperthyroidism. The CDR3: CASSYTGVSGTFSGANVLTF. DNA of the CDR3: TGTGCCAGCAGTTACACAGGGGTAAGCGGGACCTTCTCTGGGGCCAACGTCCTGACTTTC.